A selection of T cell receptor beta chains follows, all from one sample in a study of blood T cells in healthy people across ages. One entry per CDR3 protein, called by TCRdb with MiXCR from the 5' RACE reads. Of about 580,000 distinct CDR3 sequences detected, around half appear once; the ten largest clones hold about 26%. Sequenced: blood. The receptor set was obtained from a man aged 80 or over in good health. The CDR3 runs from the conserved cysteine through the conserved F or W. A D gene is named only where the DNA matches it firmly. Clone size is not always given. Where it is, it says once, few, many or a class for expanded clones.

v_call: TRBV24-1
j_call: TRBJ2-3
clone_size: NA
cdr3_length: 14
d_call: NA
cdr3_nt: TGTGCCACCAGTGTCCAAAAGGGTACAGATACGCAGTATTTT
cdr3_aa: CATSVQKGTDTQYF

v_call: TRBV4-1
j_call: TRBJ1-2
clone_size: few
cdr3_length: 16
d_call: TRBD1
cdr3_nt: TGCGCCAGCAGCCCTGGGACAGGGGGCAGTCAATATGGCTACACCTTC
cdr3_aa: CASSPGTGGSQYGYTF

v_call: TRBV30
j_call: TRBJ2-1
clone_size: NA
cdr3_length: 12
d_call: NA
cdr3_nt: TGTGCCTGGGGAATAATTAGGGATGAGCAGTTCTTC
cdr3_aa: CAWGIIRDEQFF

v_call: TRBV5-5
j_call: TRBJ2-7
clone_size: NA
cdr3_length: 15
d_call: TRBD1
cdr3_nt: TGTGCCAGCAGCTTGGGGACAGGGCTCTACAATGAGCAGTACTTC
cdr3_aa: CASSLGTGLYNEQYF

v_call: TRBV4-2
j_call: TRBJ2-3
clone_size: NA
cdr3_length: 18
d_call: TRBD2
cdr3_nt: TGTGCCAGCAGCCAAGTACCTACTTTAGCGGGAACCACAGCTACGCAGTATTTT
cdr3_aa: CASSQVPTLAGTTATQYF

v_call: TRBV10-3
j_call: TRBJ2-7
clone_size: NA
cdr3_length: 12
d_call: NA
cdr3_nt: TGTGCCATCGCGACCGAACCCTACGAGCAGTACTTC
cdr3_aa: CAIATEPYEQYF

v_call: TRBV20-1
j_call: TRBJ2-5
clone_size: NA
cdr3_length: 12
d_call: NA
cdr3_nt: TGCAGTGTCCGCAGGGCCGGCGAGACCCAGTACTTC
cdr3_aa: CSVRRAGETQYF

v_call: TRBV6-5
j_call: TRBJ1-2
clone_size: many
cdr3_length: 13
d_call: TRBD1
cdr3_nt: TGTGCCAGCAGCCGGGACAGAAACTATGGCTACACCTTC
cdr3_aa: CASSRDRNYGYTF

v_call: TRBV7-2
j_call: TRBJ2-5
clone_size: NA
cdr3_length: 15
d_call: NA
cdr3_nt: TGTGCCAGCAGCTTAGATCGGGGATACCAAGAGACCCAGTACTTC
cdr3_aa: CASSLDRGYQETQYF

v_call: TRBV20-1
j_call: TRBJ2-5
clone_size: few
cdr3_length: 14
d_call: NA
cdr3_nt: TGCAGTGCTAGCGTGCAGGTGTACCAAGAGACCCAGTACTTC
cdr3_aa: CSASVQVYQETQYF

v_call: TRBV4-3
j_call: TRBJ1-2
clone_size: NA
cdr3_length: 14
d_call: NA
cdr3_nt: TGCGCCAGCAGCCAAGATCAGGCTTACTATGGCTACACCTTC
cdr3_aa: CASSQDQAYYGYTF

v_call: TRBV6-2/TRBV6-3
j_call: TRBJ2-7
clone_size: NA
cdr3_length: 13
d_call: NA
cdr3_nt: TGTGCCAGCAGGCTCGGACAGCTCCACGAGCAGTACTTC
cdr3_aa: CASRLGQLHEQYF

v_call: TRBV6-6
j_call: TRBJ2-7
clone_size: many
cdr3_length: 15
d_call: TRBD1
cdr3_nt: TGTGCCAGCAGTTTTACCCGGACAGGGGAGGGTGAGCAGTACTTC
cdr3_aa: CASSFTRTGEGEQYF

v_call: TRBV20-1
j_call: TRBJ1-5
clone_size: NA
cdr3_length: 15
d_call: NA
cdr3_nt: TGCAGTGCTAGAGATCTTCCCCCCCAGGGTCAGCCCCAGCATTTT
cdr3_aa: CSARDLPPQGQPQHF

v_call: TRBV6-5
j_call: TRBJ1-6
clone_size: few
cdr3_length: 14
d_call: NA
cdr3_nt: TGTGCCAGCAGGCCCCCAACCTATAATTCACCCCTCCACTTT
cdr3_aa: CASRPPTYNSPLHF

v_call: TRBV24-1
j_call: TRBJ2-2
clone_size: NA
cdr3_length: 12
d_call: NA
cdr3_nt: TGTGCCACCAGTACGAGGACCGGGGAGCTGTTTTTT
cdr3_aa: CATSTRTGELFF

v_call: TRBV11-2
j_call: TRBJ2-1
clone_size: NA
cdr3_length: 20
d_call: TRBD2
cdr3_nt: TGTGCCAGCAGCTGGGCCGGGACTAGCGGCCCCGGTCGCTCCTACAATGAGCAGTTCTTC
cdr3_aa: CASSWAGTSGPGRSYNEQFF

v_call: TRBV4-3
j_call: TRBJ1-4
clone_size: NA
cdr3_length: 14
d_call: NA
cdr3_nt: TGCGCCAGCAGCCAAGATACCGGAGATGAAAAACTGTTTTTT
cdr3_aa: CASSQDTGDEKLFF

v_call: TRBV6-6
j_call: TRBJ1-4
clone_size: many
cdr3_length: 16
d_call: NA
cdr3_nt: TGTGCCAGCAGTTACGTTGGGGGGGCAACTAATGAAAAACTGTTTTTT
cdr3_aa: CASSYVGGATNEKLFF

v_call: TRBV20-1
j_call: TRBJ1-5
clone_size: NA
cdr3_length: 14
d_call: TRBD1
cdr3_nt: TGCAGTGCCCGGGACAGGGCCGCCAATCAGCCCCAGCATTTT
cdr3_aa: CSARDRAANQPQHF

v_call: TRBV20-1
j_call: TRBJ2-7
clone_size: NA
cdr3_length: 18
d_call: TRBD2
cdr3_nt: TGCAGTGCTAGAGATCAAACAGCGGCGGGAGGGAGCTCCTACGAGCAGTACTTC
cdr3_aa: CSARDQTAAGGSSYEQYF

v_call: TRBV20-1
j_call: TRBJ2-4
clone_size: few
cdr3_length: 11
d_call: TRBD2
cdr3_nt: TGCAGCGCCGGGACTATAAACATTCAGTACTTC
cdr3_aa: CSAGTINIQYF

v_call: TRBV5-1
j_call: TRBJ2-1
clone_size: NA
cdr3_length: 17
d_call: NA
cdr3_nt: TGCGCCAGCAGCTTGGGGGGGGTCGACCCTTCCTACAATGAGCAGTTCTTC
cdr3_aa: CASSLGGVDPSYNEQFF

v_call: TRBV20-1
j_call: TRBJ1-2
clone_size: few
cdr3_length: 16
d_call: NA
cdr3_nt: TGCAGTGCTCTAAAGAGCGCGGGGGGGCTGCGGTATGGCTACACCTTC
cdr3_aa: CSALKSAGGLRYGYTF

v_call: TRBV10-3
j_call: TRBJ1-2
clone_size: NA
cdr3_length: 14
d_call: NA
cdr3_nt: TGTGCCAGCTTTCCAGGGGATCCCGGCTATGGCTACACCTTC
cdr3_aa: CASFPGDPGYGYTF

v_call: TRBV28
j_call: TRBJ2-7
clone_size: few
cdr3_length: 16
d_call: NA
cdr3_nt: TGTGCCAGCAGCTTCCCTGCCGGGACGGGAACCTACGAGCAGTACTTC
cdr3_aa: CASSFPAGTGTYEQYF

v_call: TRBV18
j_call: TRBJ2-5
clone_size: NA
cdr3_length: 17
d_call: TRBD1
cdr3_nt: TGTGCCAGCTCACGAATCACTGCCGGACAGGGTCAAGAGACCCAGTACTTC
cdr3_aa: CASSRITAGQGQETQYF

v_call: TRBV5-1
j_call: TRBJ2-5
clone_size: many
cdr3_length: 13
d_call: NA
cdr3_nt: TGCGCCAGCAGCTTGAACAGGCAAGAGACCCAGTACTTC
cdr3_aa: CASSLNRQETQYF

v_call: TRBV9
j_call: TRBJ2-7
clone_size: NA
cdr3_length: 17
d_call: NA
cdr3_nt: TGTGCCAGCAGCGTAGCTCCCATCGGTAACATGGACTACGAGCAGTACTTC
cdr3_aa: CASSVAPIGNMDYEQYF

v_call: TRBV20-1
j_call: TRBJ1-5
clone_size: NA
cdr3_length: 15
d_call: TRBD1
cdr3_nt: TGCAGTGCCCCGACAGGGGTGAATGGCAATCAGCCCCAGCATTTT
cdr3_aa: CSAPTGVNGNQPQHF

v_call: TRBV12-3/TRBV12-4
j_call: TRBJ2-6
clone_size: NA
cdr3_length: 14
d_call: NA
cdr3_nt: TGTGCCAGCAGTTTAGTAACTGGGGCCAACGTCCTGACTTTC
cdr3_aa: CASSLVTGANVLTF

v_call: TRBV20-1
j_call: TRBJ1-5
clone_size: once
cdr3_length: 15
d_call: NA
cdr3_nt: TGCAGTGCTAGTGAACAAACAGGGCACAATCAGCCCCAGCATTTT
cdr3_aa: CSASEQTGHNQPQHF

v_call: TRBV20-1
j_call: TRBJ2-4
clone_size: NA
cdr3_length: 16
d_call: NA
cdr3_nt: TGCAGTGCCCAGAGGTCTCCTCCACGAGCCAAAAACATTCAGTACTTC
cdr3_aa: CSAQRSPPRAKNIQYF

v_call: TRBV3-1
j_call: TRBJ2-7
clone_size: NA
cdr3_length: 15
d_call: NA
cdr3_nt: TGTGCCAGCAGCCCACCGGGGGGCCTCTCCTACGAGCAGTACTTC
cdr3_aa: CASSPPGGLSYEQYF

v_call: TRBV7-2
j_call: TRBJ2-1
clone_size: NA
cdr3_length: 15
d_call: TRBD1
cdr3_nt: TGTGCCAGCAGCCAGAGGACAGGCGATTACAATGAGCAGTTCTTC
cdr3_aa: CASSQRTGDYNEQFF

v_call: TRBV7-9
j_call: TRBJ2-1
clone_size: few
cdr3_length: 15
d_call: NA
cdr3_nt: TGTGCCAGCAGCTCAGCTAGCAACTCCTACAATGAGCAGTTCTTC
cdr3_aa: CASSSASNSYNEQFF

v_call: TRBV6-2/TRBV6-3
j_call: TRBJ2-7
clone_size: NA
cdr3_length: 17
d_call: TRBD1
cdr3_nt: TGTGCCAGCAGTAACCAACCCGGGACAGGTTGCTACAATGAGCAGTACTTC
cdr3_aa: CASSNQPGTGCYNEQYF

v_call: TRBV20-1
j_call: TRBJ2-3
clone_size: NA
cdr3_length: 12
d_call: TRBD2
cdr3_nt: TGCAGTGCTAGAGATGATGCGACTAGCCTGTATTTT
cdr3_aa: CSARDDATSLYF

v_call: TRBV7-2
j_call: TRBJ2-3
clone_size: NA
cdr3_length: 16
d_call: NA
cdr3_nt: TGTGCCAGCAGCTTAGTTGCCGGTACTAGCACAGATACGCAGTATTTT
cdr3_aa: CASSLVAGTSTDTQYF

v_call: TRBV9
j_call: TRBJ2-1
clone_size: once
cdr3_length: 14
d_call: NA
cdr3_nt: TGTGCCAGCAGCGTCGGGCATCTTTTGGGTGAGCAGTTCTTC
cdr3_aa: CASSVGHLLGEQFF

v_call: TRBV20-1
j_call: TRBJ2-7
clone_size: NA
cdr3_length: 12
d_call: NA
cdr3_nt: TGCAGTGCTAGAGATGCCAACTGCGAGCAGTACTTC
cdr3_aa: CSARDANCEQYF

v_call: TRBV6-6
j_call: TRBJ2-7
clone_size: many
cdr3_length: 12
d_call: NA
cdr3_nt: TGTGCCAGCAGTTATGGGCCTACTCAGTGGTACTTC
cdr3_aa: CASSYGPTQWYF

v_call: TRBV11-2
j_call: TRBJ2-5
clone_size: NA
cdr3_length: 13
d_call: NA
cdr3_nt: TGTGCCAGCAGCTTAGCGGGTATCGAGACCCAGTACTTC
cdr3_aa: CASSLAGIETQYF

v_call: TRBV5-6
j_call: TRBJ2-1
clone_size: few
cdr3_length: 18
d_call: NA
cdr3_nt: TGTGCCAGCCGGGTGCTAGCACCATCAAAAGGGTCCTACAATGAGCAGTTCTTC
cdr3_aa: CASRVLAPSKGSYNEQFF

v_call: TRBV4-2
j_call: TRBJ2-1
clone_size: many
cdr3_length: 16
d_call: TRBD2
cdr3_nt: TGTGCCAGCAGCCAAGACGGGGGGGGGTACAGGAATGAGCAGTTCTTC
cdr3_aa: CASSQDGGGYRNEQFF

v_call: TRBV29-1
j_call: TRBJ1-5
clone_size: few
cdr3_length: 14
d_call: NA
cdr3_nt: TGCAGCGTTGAGACGGGGGGCCTCAATCAGCCCCAGCATTTT
cdr3_aa: CSVETGGLNQPQHF

v_call: TRBV7-2
j_call: TRBJ1-2
clone_size: few
cdr3_length: 16
d_call: NA
cdr3_nt: TGTGCCAGCAGCTTGCTTGGGACACCCACTAACTATGGCTACACCTTC
cdr3_aa: CASSLLGTPTNYGYTF

v_call: TRBV2
j_call: TRBJ2-5
clone_size: NA
cdr3_length: 14
d_call: NA
cdr3_nt: TGTGCCAGCAGTGAAGCGGTCTTCCAAGAGACCCAGTACTTC
cdr3_aa: CASSEAVFQETQYF

v_call: TRBV5-1
j_call: TRBJ2-2
clone_size: few
cdr3_length: 15
d_call: NA
cdr3_nt: TGCGCCAGCAGCTTGGCATTGTCAAACACCGGGGAGCTGTTTTTT
cdr3_aa: CASSLALSNTGELFF

v_call: TRBV16
j_call: TRBJ1-5
clone_size: NA
cdr3_length: 16
d_call: TRBD1
cdr3_nt: TGTGCCAGCAGCCAACCGGACAGGGGCAGCAATCAGCCCCAGCATTTT
cdr3_aa: CASSQPDRGSNQPQHF

v_call: TRBV6-2/TRBV6-3
j_call: TRBJ2-1
clone_size: NA
cdr3_length: 14
d_call: NA
cdr3_nt: TGTGCCAGCAGAGAAGCCTGGAGGGACAATGAGCAGTTCTTC
cdr3_aa: CASREAWRDNEQFF

v_call: TRBV30
j_call: TRBJ1-6
clone_size: NA
cdr3_length: 13
d_call: NA
cdr3_nt: TGTGCCTGGACCCTTAACAGGGATTCACCCCTCCACTTT
cdr3_aa: CAWTLNRDSPLHF

v_call: TRBV7-2
j_call: TRBJ2-3
clone_size: NA
cdr3_length: 15
d_call: TRBD2
cdr3_nt: TGTGCCAGCAGCTCCAGAGAAGGGGTCGCGGGAGCCCAGTATTTT
cdr3_aa: CASSSREGVAGAQYF

v_call: TRBV4-2
j_call: TRBJ2-7
clone_size: NA
cdr3_length: 13
d_call: NA
cdr3_nt: TGTGCCAGCAGCCCGGACTTCGTCGGGCAGCAGTACTTC
cdr3_aa: CASSPDFVGQQYF

v_call: TRBV6-5
j_call: TRBJ2-5
clone_size: NA
cdr3_length: 14
d_call: NA
cdr3_nt: TGTGCCAGCAGTTACGGGAGTCCCTACAATGAGCAGTACTTC
cdr3_aa: CASSYGSPYNEQYF

v_call: TRBV6-5
j_call: TRBJ2-5
clone_size: many
cdr3_length: 17
d_call: TRBD2
cdr3_nt: TGTGCCAGCAGTTACTCGAGCAGCGGGACGGGTCAAGAGACCCAGTACTTC
cdr3_aa: CASSYSSSGTGQETQYF

v_call: TRBV11-2
j_call: TRBJ2-3
clone_size: NA
cdr3_length: 15
d_call: NA
cdr3_nt: TGTGCCAGCAGCTTACATTGGGAAAGCACAGATACGCAGTATTTT
cdr3_aa: CASSLHWESTDTQYF